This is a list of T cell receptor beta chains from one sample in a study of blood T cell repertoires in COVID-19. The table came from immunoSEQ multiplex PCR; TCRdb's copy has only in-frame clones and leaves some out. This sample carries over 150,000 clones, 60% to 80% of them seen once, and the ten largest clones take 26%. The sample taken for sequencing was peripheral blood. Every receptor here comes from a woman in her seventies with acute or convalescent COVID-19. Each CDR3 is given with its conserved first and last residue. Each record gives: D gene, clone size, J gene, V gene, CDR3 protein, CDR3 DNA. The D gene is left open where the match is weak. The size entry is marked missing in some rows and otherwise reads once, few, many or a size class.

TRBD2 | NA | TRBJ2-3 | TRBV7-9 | CASSPKAGGVTDTQYF | TGTGCCAGCAGCCCAAAAGCTGGGGGGGTAACAGATACGCAGTATTTT
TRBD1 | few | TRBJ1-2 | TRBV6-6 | CASRTDRVSNYGYTF | TGTGCCAGCAGAACCGACAGGGTATCTAACTATGGCTACACCTTC
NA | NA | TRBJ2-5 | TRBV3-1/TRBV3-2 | CASSRSTVVETQYF | TGTGCCAGCAGCCGGTCGACAGTAGTGGAGACCCAGTACTTC
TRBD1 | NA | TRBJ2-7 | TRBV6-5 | CASRHDRESSYEQYF | TGTGCCAGCAGACACGACAGGGAGAGCTCCTACGAGCAGTACTTC
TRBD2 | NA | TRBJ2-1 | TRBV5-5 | CASSGLAGGYNEQFF | TGTGCCAGCAGCGGACTAGCGGGAGGGTACAATGAGCAGTTCTTC
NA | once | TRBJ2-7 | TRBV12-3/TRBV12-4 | CASSIDRFYEQYF | TGTGCCAGCAGTATCGACAGATTCTACGAGCAGTACTTC
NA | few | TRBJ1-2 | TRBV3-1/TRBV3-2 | CASSPHRVLNYGYTF | TGTGCCAGCAGCCCTCACAGGGTACTCAACTATGGCTACACCTTC
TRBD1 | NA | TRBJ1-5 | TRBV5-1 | CASSLEGAGQPQHF | TGCGCCAGCAGCTTGGAGGGGGCGGGTCAGCCCCAGCATTTT
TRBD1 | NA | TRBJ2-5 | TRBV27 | CASSLGGTGQETQYF | TGTGCCAGCAGTTTAGGGGGGACAGGGCAAGAGACCCAGTACTTC
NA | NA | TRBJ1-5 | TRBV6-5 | CASSSQGVAQPQHF | TGTGCCAGCAGTTCACAGGGTGTGGCTCAGCCCCAGCATTTT
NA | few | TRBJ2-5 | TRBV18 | CASSPGTRETQYF | TGTGCCAGCTCACCCGGGACACGAGAGACCCAGTACTTC
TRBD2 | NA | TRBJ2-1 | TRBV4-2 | CASSPRLAGAFEQFF | TGTGCCAGCAGCCCCCGACTAGCGGGAGCCTTTGAGCAGTTCTTC